This is a list of T cell receptor beta chains from one sample in a study of T-cell reconstitution after alpha-beta-depleted transplantation in children. TCRdb processed the PCR reads anew with MiXCR; each CDR3 protein has one entry. The sample contains nearly 200,000 distinct CDR3 sequences, just under 6.5% of which appear only once. The sequencing used PBMCs, collected before TCRalphabeta/CD19-depleted stem cell transplant. These receptors were taken from a girl under three years old with combined immunodeficiency, due to receive a stem cell transplant. Each CDR3 is given with its conserved first and last residue. Size is omitted from some rows. Given values are once, few, many or a class for expanded clones.

TRBV4-3	TRBJ2-1	many	CASSQDGLGTTLGEQFF
TRBV5-1	TRBJ2-5	many	CASCPLVGEYQETQYF
TRBV28	TRBJ2-1	many	CASSSGTSPYNEQFF
TRBV12-3/TRBV12-4	TRBJ1-1	many	CASSLAGTGGTEAFF
TRBV20-1	TRBJ2-7	many	CSARVWAGGHEQYF
TRBV27	TRBJ2-3	many	CASKDRLTDTQYF
TRBV18	TRBJ2-5	many	CASSPGAGGNQETQYF
TRBV7-9	TRBJ1-1	many	CASSFMDRALNTEAFF
TRBV4-3	TRBJ1-6	many	CASSQDRQRNSPLHF
TRBV7-2	TRBJ2-3	NA	CASSPGRGITDTQYF
TRBV4-3	TRBJ1-1	many	CASSQEAPRQAATEAFF
TRBV19	TRBJ2-5	many	CASSIAAGETQYF
TRBV4-2	TRBJ2-1	many	CASSQESLVAGYNEQFF
TRBV7-8	TRBJ1-2	many	CASSFQVPGQGGIGDYGYTF
TRBV28	TRBJ2-1	many	CASNRETSGKNEQFF
TRBV12-3/TRBV12-4	TRBJ2-1	NA	CASSFGGGGNNEQFF
TRBV6-2/TRBV6-3	TRBJ1-1	many	CASSYGVGDGRPEAFF
TRBV6-2/TRBV6-3	TRBJ2-5	many	CASSLAGVRETQYF
TRBV28	TRBJ2-5	many	CASLSGRTQETQYF
TRBV7-6	TRBJ2-3	many	CASSLGVGPDTQYF
TRBV20-1	TRBJ2-7	many	CSAEPGEGRTYEQYF
TRBV20-1	TRBJ2-7	many	CSATTGGGQQYF
TRBV7-7	TRBJ2-2	many	CASSLTTSESGELFF
TRBV4-1	TRBJ1-5	NA	CASSPGVNQPQHF
TRBV24-1	TRBJ2-1	many	CATSDVPGNEQFF
TRBV11-2	TRBJ2-1	many	CASSSPGGYIYNEQFF
TRBV20-1	TRBJ2-1	NA	CSARDLRDRGDEQFF
TRBV13	TRBJ2-2	many	CASSFRGTYTGELFF
TRBV7-3	TRBJ2-2	many	CASSFSGGNTGELFF
TRBV4-3	TRBJ2-1	many	CASSQGTGKNNEQFF
TRBV15	TRBJ2-7	many	CATSPGGTRQEQYF
TRBV30	TRBJ2-7	NA	CAWSTLGLADEQYF
TRBV28	TRBJ2-5	many	CASSLNGETQETQYF
TRBV28	TRBJ1-1	many	CAVAEAFF
TRBV2	TRBJ2-3	NA	CASETDTDTQYF
TRBV28	TRBJ2-7	many	CATVAGPYEQYF
TRBV12-3/TRBV12-4	TRBJ2-7	many	CASSPTGVGYEQYF
TRBV19	TRBJ1-6	many	CASSPTGEEPLHF
TRBV4-3	TRBJ2-7	few	CASSQEQGGYEQYF
TRBV4-3	TRBJ1-2	many	CASSQDKGLNYGYTF
TRBV5-6	TRBJ1-1	many	CASSPQGGPKAFF
TRBV28	TRBJ1-5	many	CASSQDLLSNHQPQHF
TRBV29-1	TRBJ2-7	many	CSVGQTGEQYF
TRBV29-1	TRBJ2-3	many	CSVVALDYTDTQYF
TRBV5-1	TRBJ2-1	many	CASSLSPDEEEQFF
TRBV6-1	TRBJ1-5	many	CASRASVVQPQHF